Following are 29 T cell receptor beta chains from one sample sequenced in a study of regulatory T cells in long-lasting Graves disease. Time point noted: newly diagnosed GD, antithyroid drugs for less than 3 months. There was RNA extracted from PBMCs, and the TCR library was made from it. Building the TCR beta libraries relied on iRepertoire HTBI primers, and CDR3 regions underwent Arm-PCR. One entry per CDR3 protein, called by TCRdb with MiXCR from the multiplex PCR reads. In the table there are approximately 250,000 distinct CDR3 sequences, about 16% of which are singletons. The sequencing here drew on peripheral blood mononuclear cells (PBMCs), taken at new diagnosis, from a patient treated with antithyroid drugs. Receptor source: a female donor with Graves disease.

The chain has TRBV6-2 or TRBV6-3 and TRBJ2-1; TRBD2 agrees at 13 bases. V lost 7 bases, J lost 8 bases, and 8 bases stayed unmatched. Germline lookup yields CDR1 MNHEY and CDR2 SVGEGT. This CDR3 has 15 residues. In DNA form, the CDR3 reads TGTGCCAGCAAGCGCAGGACTAGCGGGAGCGATGAGCAGTTCTTC. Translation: CASKRRTSGSDEQFF.

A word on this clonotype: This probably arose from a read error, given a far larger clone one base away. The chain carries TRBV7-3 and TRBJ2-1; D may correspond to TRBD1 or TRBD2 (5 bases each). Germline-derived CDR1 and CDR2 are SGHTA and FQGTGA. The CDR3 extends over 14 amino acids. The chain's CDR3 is CASRPKGPNNERFF. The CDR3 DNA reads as TGTGCCAGCAGACCTAAGGGACCCAACAATGAGCGGTTCTTC.

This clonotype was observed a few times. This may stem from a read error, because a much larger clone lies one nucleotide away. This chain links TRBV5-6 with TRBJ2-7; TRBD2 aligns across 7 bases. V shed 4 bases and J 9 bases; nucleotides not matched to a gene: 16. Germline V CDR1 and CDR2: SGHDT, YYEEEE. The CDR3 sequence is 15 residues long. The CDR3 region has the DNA TGTGCCAGCAGCGCGGACGCGGGGGTGCCCTATGGGCAGTACTTC. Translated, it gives CASSADAGVPYGQYF.

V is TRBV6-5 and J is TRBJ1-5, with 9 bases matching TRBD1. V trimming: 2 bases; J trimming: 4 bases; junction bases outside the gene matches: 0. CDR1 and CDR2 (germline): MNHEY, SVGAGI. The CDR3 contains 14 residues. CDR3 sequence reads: CASSYGQGNQPQHF. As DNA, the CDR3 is TGTGCCAGCAGTTACGGACAGGGGAATCAGCCCCAGCATTTT.

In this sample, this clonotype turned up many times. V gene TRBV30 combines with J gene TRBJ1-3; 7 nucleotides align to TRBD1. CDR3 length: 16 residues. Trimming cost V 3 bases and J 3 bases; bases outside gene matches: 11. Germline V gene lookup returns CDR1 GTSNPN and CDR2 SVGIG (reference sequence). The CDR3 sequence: CAWSRGTDFFGNTIYF. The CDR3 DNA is TGTGCCTGGAGCCGGGGGACAGACTTCTTTGGAAACACCATATATTTT.

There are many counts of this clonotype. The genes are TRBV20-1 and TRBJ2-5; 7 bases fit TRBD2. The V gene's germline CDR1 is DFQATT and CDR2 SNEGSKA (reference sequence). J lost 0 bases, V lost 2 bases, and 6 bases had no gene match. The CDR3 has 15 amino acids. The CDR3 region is CSARTTGTNQETQYF. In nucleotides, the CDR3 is TGCAGTGCTAGAACCACTGGGACTAACCAAGAGACCCAGTACTTC.

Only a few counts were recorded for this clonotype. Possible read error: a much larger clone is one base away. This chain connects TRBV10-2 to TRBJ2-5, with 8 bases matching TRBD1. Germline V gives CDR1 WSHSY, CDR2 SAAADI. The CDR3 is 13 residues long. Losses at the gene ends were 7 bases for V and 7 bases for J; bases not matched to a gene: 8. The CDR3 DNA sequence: TGCGCCAGCATCCCGGGACAGGAAGGGACCCAGTACTTC. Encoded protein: CASIPGQEGTQYF.

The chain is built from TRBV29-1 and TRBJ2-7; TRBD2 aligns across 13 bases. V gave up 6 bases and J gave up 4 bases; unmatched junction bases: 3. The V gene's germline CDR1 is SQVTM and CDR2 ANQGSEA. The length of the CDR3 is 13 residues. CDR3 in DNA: TGCAGCGTCAAGGGACTAGCGGGATACGAGCAGTACTTC. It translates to CSVKGLAGYEQYF.

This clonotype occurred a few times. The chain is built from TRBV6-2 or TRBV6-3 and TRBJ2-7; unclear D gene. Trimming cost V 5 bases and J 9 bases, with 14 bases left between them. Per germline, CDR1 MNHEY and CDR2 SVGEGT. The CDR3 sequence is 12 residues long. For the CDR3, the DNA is TGTGCCAGCAGTGAAGATAGGTTTACGCAGTACTTC. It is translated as CASSEDRFTQYF.

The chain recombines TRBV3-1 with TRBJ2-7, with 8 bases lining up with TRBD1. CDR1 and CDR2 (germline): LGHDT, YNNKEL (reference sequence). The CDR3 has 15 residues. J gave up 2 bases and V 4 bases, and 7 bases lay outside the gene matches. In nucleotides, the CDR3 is TGTGCCAGCAGCCCGCAGGACAGGGTAGCCTACGAGCAGTACTTC. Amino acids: CASSPQDRVAYEQYF.

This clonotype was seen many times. CDR3 in DNA: TGTGCCAGTAGTTCAATAGCCCAGGGGGGCTATGGCTACACCTTC. It codes for CASSSIAQGGYGYTF. This chain uses TRBV19 with TRBJ1-2; 7 bases are a match to TRBD1. The germline V gene has CDR1 LNHDA and CDR2 SQIVND (reference sequence). V lost 5 bases, J lost 4 bases, and 10 bases stayed unmatched. The CDR3 extends over 15 amino acids.

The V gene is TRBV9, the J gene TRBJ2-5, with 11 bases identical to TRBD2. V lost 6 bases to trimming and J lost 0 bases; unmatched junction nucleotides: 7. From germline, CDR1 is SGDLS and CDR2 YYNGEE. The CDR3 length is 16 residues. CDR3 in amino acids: CASNGSGRGYQETQYF. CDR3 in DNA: TGTGCCAGCAACGGTAGCGGGAGGGGGTACCAAGAGACCCAGTACTTC.

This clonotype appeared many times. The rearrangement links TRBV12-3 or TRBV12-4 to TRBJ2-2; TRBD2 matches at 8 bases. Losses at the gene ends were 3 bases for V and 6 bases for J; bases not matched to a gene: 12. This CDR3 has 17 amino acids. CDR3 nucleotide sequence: TGTGCCAGCAGTTTCTCACTAGCGGCCTGGGACGCCGGGGAGCTGTTTTTT. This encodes CASSFSLAAWDAGELFF.

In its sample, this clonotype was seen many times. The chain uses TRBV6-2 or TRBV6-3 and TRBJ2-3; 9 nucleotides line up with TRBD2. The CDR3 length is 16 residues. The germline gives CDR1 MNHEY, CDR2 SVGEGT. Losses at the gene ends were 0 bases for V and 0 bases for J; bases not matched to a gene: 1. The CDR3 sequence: CASSYSLAGSTDTQYF. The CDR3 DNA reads TGTGCCAGCAGTTACTCCCTAGCGGGGAGCACAGATACGCAGTATTTT.

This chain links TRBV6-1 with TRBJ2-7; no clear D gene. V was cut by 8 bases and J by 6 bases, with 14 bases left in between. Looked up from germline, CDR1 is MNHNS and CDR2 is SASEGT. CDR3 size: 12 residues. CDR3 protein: CASSLLQGEQYF. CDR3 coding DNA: TGTGCCAGCTCATTACTTCAAGGCGAGCAGTACTTC.

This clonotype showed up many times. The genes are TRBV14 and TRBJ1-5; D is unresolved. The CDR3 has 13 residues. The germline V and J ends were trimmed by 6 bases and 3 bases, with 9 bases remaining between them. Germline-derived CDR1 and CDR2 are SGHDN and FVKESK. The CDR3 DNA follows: TGTGCCAGCAGTCGCCGCGTCAATCAGCCCCAGCATTTT. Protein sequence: CASSRRVNQPQHF.

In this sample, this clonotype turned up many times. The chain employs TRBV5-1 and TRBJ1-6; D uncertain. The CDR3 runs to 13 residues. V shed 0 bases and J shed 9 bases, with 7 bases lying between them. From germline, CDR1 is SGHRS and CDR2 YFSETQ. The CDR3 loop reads CASSLDVGSPLHF. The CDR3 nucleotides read TGCGCCAGCAGCTTGGATGTGGGTTCACCCCTCCACTTT.

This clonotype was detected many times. DNA for the CDR3: TGTGCCAGCAGCGCGGGGACTAGCCAAATTCAGTACTTC. Amino acids: CASSAGTSQIQYF. The J gene is TRBJ2-4, the V gene TRBV7-3; 9 nucleotides align to TRBD2. V was clipped by 5 bases and J by 10 bases; unmatched bases: 6. This CDR3 is 13 amino acids long. Germline loops: CDR1 SGHTA, CDR2 FQGTGA.

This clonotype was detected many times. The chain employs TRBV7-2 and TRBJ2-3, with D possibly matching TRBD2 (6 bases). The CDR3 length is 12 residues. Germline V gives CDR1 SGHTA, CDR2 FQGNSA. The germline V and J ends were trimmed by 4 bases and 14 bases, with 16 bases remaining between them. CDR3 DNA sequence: TGTGCCAGCAGCTCCAGACTAGAGACGGGGTATTTT. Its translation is CASSSRLETGYF.

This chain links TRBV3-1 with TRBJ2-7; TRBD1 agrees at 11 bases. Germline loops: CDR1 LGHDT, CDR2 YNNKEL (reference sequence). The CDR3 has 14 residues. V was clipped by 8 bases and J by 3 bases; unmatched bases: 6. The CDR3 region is CASSSGTGGYEQYF. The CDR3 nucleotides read TGTGCCAGCTCCTCCGGGACAGGGGGCTACGAGCAGTACTTC.

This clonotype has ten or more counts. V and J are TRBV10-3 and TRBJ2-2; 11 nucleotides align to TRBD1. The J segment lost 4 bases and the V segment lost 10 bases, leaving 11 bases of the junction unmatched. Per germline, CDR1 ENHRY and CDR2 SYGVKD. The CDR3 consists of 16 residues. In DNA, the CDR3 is TGTGCCACGAAAGCCCTCGGGACAGGGGGCACCGGGGAGCTGTTTTTT. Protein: CATKALGTGGTGELFF.

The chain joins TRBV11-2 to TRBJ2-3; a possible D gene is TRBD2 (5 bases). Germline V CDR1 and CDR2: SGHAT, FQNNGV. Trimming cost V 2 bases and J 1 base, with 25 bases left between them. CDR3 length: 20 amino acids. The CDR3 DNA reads TGTGCCAGCAGCTTAACCTGGGCGGCCCCAGAGCTGAGGGGCACAGATACGCAGTATTTT. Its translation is CASSLTWAAPELRGTDTQYF.

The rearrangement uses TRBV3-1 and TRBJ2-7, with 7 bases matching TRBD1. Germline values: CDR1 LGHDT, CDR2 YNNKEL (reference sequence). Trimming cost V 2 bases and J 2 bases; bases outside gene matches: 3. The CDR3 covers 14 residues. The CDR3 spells CASSQRTGPYEQYF. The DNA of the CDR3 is TGTGCCAGCAGCCAACGGACAGGTCCCTACGAGCAGTACTTC.

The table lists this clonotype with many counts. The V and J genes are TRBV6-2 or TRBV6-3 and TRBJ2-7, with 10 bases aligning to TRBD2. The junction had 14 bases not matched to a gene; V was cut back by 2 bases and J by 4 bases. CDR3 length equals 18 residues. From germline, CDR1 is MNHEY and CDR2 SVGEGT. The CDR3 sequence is CASSYDIALAGDNYEQYF. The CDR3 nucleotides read TGTGCCAGCAGTTACGATATCGCCCTAGCGGGAGATAATTACGAGCAGTACTTC.

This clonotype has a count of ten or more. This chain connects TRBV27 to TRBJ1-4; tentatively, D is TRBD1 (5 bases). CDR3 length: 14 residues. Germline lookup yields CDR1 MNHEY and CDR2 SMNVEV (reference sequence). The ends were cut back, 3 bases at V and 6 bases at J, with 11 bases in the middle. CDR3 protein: CASSFVGPDEKLFF. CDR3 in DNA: TGTGCCAGCAGTTTTGTGGGGCCGGATGAAAAACTGTTTTTT.

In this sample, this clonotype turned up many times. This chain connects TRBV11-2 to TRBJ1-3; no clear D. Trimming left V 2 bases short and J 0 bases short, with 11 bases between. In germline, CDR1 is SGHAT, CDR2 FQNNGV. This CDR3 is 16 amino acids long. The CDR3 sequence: CASSLNSGPSGNTIYF. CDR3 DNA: TGTGCCAGCAGCTTAAATTCAGGCCCCTCTGGAAACACCATATATTTT.

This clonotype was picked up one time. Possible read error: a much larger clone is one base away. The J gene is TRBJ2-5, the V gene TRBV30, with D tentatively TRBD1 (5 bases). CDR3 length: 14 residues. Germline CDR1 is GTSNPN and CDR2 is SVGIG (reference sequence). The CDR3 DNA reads TGTGCCTGGAGTAGGGTAGGGGTGAGCGAGACCCGGTACTTC. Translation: CAWSRVGVSETRYF.

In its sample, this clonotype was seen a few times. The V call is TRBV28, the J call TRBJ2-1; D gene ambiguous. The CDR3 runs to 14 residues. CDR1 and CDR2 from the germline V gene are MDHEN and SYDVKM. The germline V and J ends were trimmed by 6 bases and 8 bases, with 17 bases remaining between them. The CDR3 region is CASSLQQVDDEQFF. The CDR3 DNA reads TGTGCCAGCAGCTTACAGCAGGTAGACGATGAGCAGTTCTTC.

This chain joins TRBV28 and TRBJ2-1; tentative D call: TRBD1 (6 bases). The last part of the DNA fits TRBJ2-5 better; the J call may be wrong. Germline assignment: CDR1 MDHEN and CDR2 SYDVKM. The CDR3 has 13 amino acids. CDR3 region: CASSQGQWETQYF. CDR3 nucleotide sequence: TGTGCCAGCAGCCAAGGACAGTGGGAGACCCAGTACTTC.